The 7 T cell receptor beta chains listed next were all sequenced from one sample in a study of tissue T cells after allogeneic stem cell transplantation. Data came from immunoSEQ multiplex PCR; TCRdb stores just in-frame clones and leaves some out. This table has around 4,200 clones, 55% to 70% appearing once. Time point noted: mouse harvest day 7 after allogeneic transplant. Tail vein injection delivered 10^7 T-cell-depleted bone marrow cells and 10^6 splenic CD5+ T cells. The sequencing input was spleen. Receptor source: a female BALB/c mouse given C57BL/6 T cells with graft-versus-host disease after an allogeneic hematopoietic cell transplant.

In the case of this clone: The listed genes are named as in mouse. The CDR3 is cut off 1 residue early in the read; its end comes from the germline J gene. The V and J genes are TRBV2 and TRBJ2-4; weak D call: TRBD1 (6 bases). Germline V gene lookup returns CDR1 LGHNA and CDR2 YSYQKL. The V end was cut by 4 bases, the J end by 0 bases, with 11 bases between. CDR3 length: 15 amino acids. The sequenced part of the CDR3 DNA is TGTGCCAGCAGCCCTGCAGGGGCTAGTCAAAACACCTTGTAC. It is translated as CASSPAGASQNTLY. In full, the CDR3 reads CASSPAGASQNTLYF.

This clone came up once. Gene names follow the mouse nomenclature. The CDR3 end falls 1 residue outside the read, so it is completed with the germline J gene. The chain carries TRBV13-3 and TRBJ1-1; 8 bases fit TRBD1. The germline V gene has CDR1 NNHDY and CDR2 SYVADS. The V gene end was trimmed by 4 bases and the J gene end by 4 bases; junction bases not matched to a gene: 6. This CDR3 comprises 14 residues. The part of the CDR3 DNA that was read is TGTGCCAGCAGTACAGGGGGAAGGGGCACAGAAGTCTTC. Protein: CASSTGGRGTEVF. The complete CDR3 sequence is CASSTGGRGTEVFF.

This clone was found once. The genes are named according to mouse. The read finishes 1 residue shy of the CDR3 end, and the germline J gene is used to complete it. The rearrangement links TRBV26 to TRBJ1-1; D gene unclear. Trimming removed 4 bases at V and 3 bases at J, with 9 bases between. Germline CDR1 and CDR2: KGHPV and FQNQEV (reference sequence). CDR3 size: 13 residues. Partial CDR3 DNA: TGTGCCAGCAGTCCCAGACAATACACAGAAGTCTTC. Protein: CASSPRQYTEVF. The CDR3 in full is CASSPRQYTEVFF.

In this sample, this clone turned up a few times. The gene names given are mouse names. The read ends 1 residue before the CDR3 terminus; that terminus is restored from the germline J gene. The chain employs TRBV31 and TRBJ2-1; tentative D call: TRBD1 (6 bases). Trimming took off 5 bases at V and 2 bases at J, with 10 bases between the two ends. The CDR3 is made up of 13 amino acids. CDR1 and CDR2 from the germline V gene are GKSSPN and SITVG. Incomplete CDR3 DNA: TGTGCCTGGGCCGGGACATACTATGCTGAGCAGTTC. Translating it yields CAWAGTYYAEQF. The full CDR3 is CAWAGTYYAEQFF. The full variable domain, completed using reference TRBV31 and TRBJ2-1, is AQTIHQWPVAEIKAVGSPLSLGCTIKGKSSPNLYWYWQATGGTLQQLFYSITVGQVESVVQLNLSASRPKDDQFILSTEKLLLSHSGFYLCAWAGTYYAEQFFGPGTRLTVL.

A note on this clone: All gene names here are mouse names. The read falls 1 residue short of the CDR3 end, and the missing part is taken from the germline J gene. The V and J genes are TRBV23 and TRBJ1-4; the table's D gene call, TRBD1, was not cross checked with the DNA. CDR3 length equals 14 residues. Germline CDR1 reads KGHTA; CDR2 reads FQNQQP. CDR3 DNA, as far as it was read: TGCTCCAGCAGTCAAATGGACAACAACGAAAGATTATTT. Translating gives CSSSQMDNNERLF. The full CDR3 protein is CSSSQMDNNERLFF.

As regards this clone: Gene names and germline match the mouse. The read ends 1 residue early relative to the CDR3; the germline J gene fills the gap. J is TRBJ2-4 and V is TRBV13-1; TRBD1 might be the D (5 bases). This CDR3 contains 15 residues. V was trimmed by 0 bases and J by 0 bases, leaving 8 bases between them. Germline V lookup: CDR1 NSHNY, CDR2 SYGAGN. Partial CDR3 DNA: TGTGCCAGCAGTGATGCGGACAATAGTCAAAACACCTTGTAC. Its protein is CASSDADNSQNTLY. Given in full, the CDR3 is CASSDADNSQNTLYF.

The table lists this clone with a few counts. The germline and genes are mouse ones. The read terminates 1 residue ahead of where the CDR3 ends, so the germline J gene completes it. The V gene is TRBV16, the J gene TRBJ2-5; no definite D call. The length of the CDR3 is 12 residues. Trimming shortened V by 0 bases and J by 5 bases, and 3 bases separated the two germline ends. Germline values: CDR1 SGHSA, CDR2 FRNQAP. The CDR3 loop reads CASSLDRDTQYF. CDR3 bases read: TGTGCAAGCAGCTTAGATAGAGACACCCAGTAC.